This note documents a single T cell receptor beta chain sequence. Its antigen has not been determined. No qualities accompany the bases; no much larger clone lies one base away. Library preparation was by PCR. The sequencing machine was an Illumina HiSeq 2500. Unique molecular identifiers were incorporated into TCR beta cDNA libraries to reduce PCR and sequencing biases. About 500,000 cDNA molecules were obtained for every 1 to 10 million input T cells, so each molecule roughly corresponded to one T cell. The patient libraries were prepared and sequenced with the same protocol used for the earlier healthy control dataset. Samples belonging to the same batch were prepared together, multiplexed and sequenced on a shared HiSeq lane. As for the original processing: MIGEC handled the raw barcoded reads, throwing out single-read molecular identifier groups before consensus assembly and CDR3 extraction. VDJtools was used for post-analysis of the clonotype tables, and diversity was normalized by down-sampling every dataset to the size of the smallest sample. To correct batch-related cross-sample contamination, repertoire overlap clustering matched CDR3 amino acid sequences but not nucleotide sequences. TCRdb reworked the public reads: Q25 trimming with fastp, MiXCR clone assembly, productive beta chains retained. Each entry merges the rows of one CDR3 protein and shows their most common DNA and genes. TCRdb's processing, not the study's, gives the V and J calls here. Present in this sample are roughly 600,000 distinct CDR3 sequences, roughly 45% of which were seen just once. The ten largest make up more than 1.5% of the sample.

This entry is derived from a study of post-analysis software for immune sequencing data (dated by TCRdb to about 2015). Context from the whole study: The recorded disease courses included relapsing-remitting, secondary progressive and progressive-relapsing multiple sclerosis, and some patients had no subtype annotation. The multiple sclerosis patient repertoires were compared with more than 9 previously published healthy control repertoires from donors aged 6 to 25 years. A subset of samples was prepared in parallel using single-end sample barcoding, then pooled and co-amplified after Illumina adapter ligation. What the work shows at the level of the full study, not this receptor alone: Direct clustering with F measure showed strong co-clustering of samples prepared in the same batch, prompting a batch-effect correction. Significantly lower normalized Chao1 diversity was found in multiple sclerosis patients than in controls, suggesting substantial peripheral T-cell clonal expansion. Significantly higher frequencies in patients than in controls were found for about 5 TRBV segments, including TRBV5-6, TRBV5-1 and TRBV20-1. The control group was slightly older than the multiple sclerosis patient group.

To demonstrate the VDJtools post-analysis software, TCR beta repertoires were profiled from the peripheral blood of more than 10 young patients with multiple sclerosis. The multiple sclerosis patients were children and adolescents between roughly 6 and 17 years of age. CDR1 and CDR2 are drawn from the germline V gene: SGHRS, YFSETQ. From cysteine to phenylalanine, the CDR3 is 14 amino acids long. Only the CDR3 DNA is retained, 42 bases long and in frame from the first base. Relative to germline, V is 2 bases shorter and J is 2 bases shorter, with 11 bases between their ends. The sequenced material came from blood. The clonotype was recovered from a girl aged 5-17 years with multiple sclerosis. The chain couples TRBV5-1 to TRBJ2-7; TRBD1 is possibly the D segment (6 matching bases). The CDR3 region has the sequence CASSLSGHPYEQYF. The nucleotide sequence reads TGCGCCAGCAGCTTATCGGGACACCCCTACGAGCAGTACTTC.